Given below is one T cell receptor beta chain in context. No antigen is known for it. As it was prepared, the TCRbeta library received unique molecular identifiers. TCRdb independently ran MiXCR on the PCR reads; one entry per CDR3 protein. The data show 600,000 or so distinct CDR3 sequences, more than 20% seen once. The sample is drawn from a study of T-cell reconstitution after alpha-beta-depleted transplantation in children. Regarding the study as a whole: Hyperexpanded clones declined; after one year, newly produced T cells mostly supplied diversity. Reportedly, alpha-beta T cells present about two months post-transplant originated from several hundred expanded clones of graft origin. For some patients, TCRbeta diversity was high at day 60 because of recipient T cells and thymic progenitors that survived.

V was clipped by 4 bases and J by 6 bases; unmatched bases: 10. The CDR3 is made up of 16 amino acids. Germline V lookup: CDR1 SGHNT, CDR2 YYREEE (reference sequence). The chain uses TRBV5-4 and TRBJ2-3; 11 bases align to TRBD2. Here the sequenced sample was PBMCs, mostly from graft donor cells, taken 360 days after TCRalphabeta/CD19-depleted stem cell transplant. This clonotype was obtained from a boy under two years old who had a stem cell transplant for acute myeloid leukemia, so the T cells may come from the graft donor. The CDR3 reads CASSVLLAGVGDTQYF. The CDR3 DNA reads as TGTGCCAGCAGCGTCCTACTAGCGGGGGTGGGGGATACGCAGTATTTT.